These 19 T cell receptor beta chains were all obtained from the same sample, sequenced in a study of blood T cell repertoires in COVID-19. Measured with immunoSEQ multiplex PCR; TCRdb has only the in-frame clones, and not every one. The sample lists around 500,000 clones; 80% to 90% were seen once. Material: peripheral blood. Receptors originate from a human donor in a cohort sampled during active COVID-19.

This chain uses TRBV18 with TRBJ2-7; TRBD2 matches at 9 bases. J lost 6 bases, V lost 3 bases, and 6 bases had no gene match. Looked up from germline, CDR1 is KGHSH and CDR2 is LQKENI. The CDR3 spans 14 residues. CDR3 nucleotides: TGTGCCAGCTCACCGCCAGCTAGCGGGACCGAGCAGTACTTC. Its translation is CASSPPASGTEQYF.

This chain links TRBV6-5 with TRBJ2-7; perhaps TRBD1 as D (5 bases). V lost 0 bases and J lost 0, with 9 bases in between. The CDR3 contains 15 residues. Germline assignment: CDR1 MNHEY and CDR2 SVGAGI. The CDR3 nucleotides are TGTGCCAGCAGTTACTCTCGCAGGGCCTCCTACGAGCAGTACTTC. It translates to CASSYSRRASYEQYF.

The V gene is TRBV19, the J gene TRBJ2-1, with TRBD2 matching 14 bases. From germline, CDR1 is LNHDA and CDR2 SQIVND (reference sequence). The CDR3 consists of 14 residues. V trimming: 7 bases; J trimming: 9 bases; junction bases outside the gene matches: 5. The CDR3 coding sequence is TGTGCCAGTACGGGACTAGCGGGAGCTGCTGAGCAGTTCTTC. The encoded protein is CASTGLAGAAEQFF.

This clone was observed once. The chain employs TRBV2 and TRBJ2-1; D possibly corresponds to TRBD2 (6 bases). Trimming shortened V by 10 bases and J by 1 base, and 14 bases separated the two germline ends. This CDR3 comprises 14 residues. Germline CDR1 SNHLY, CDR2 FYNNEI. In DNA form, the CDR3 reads TGTGCCACCGGGGGAGAGGGGTCCTACAATGAGCAGTTCTTC. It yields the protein CATGGEGSYNEQFF. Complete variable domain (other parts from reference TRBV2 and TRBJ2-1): EPEVTQTPSHQVTQMGQEVILRCVPISNHLYFYWYRQILGQKVEFLVSFYNNEISEKSEIFDDQFSVERPDGSNFTLKIRSTKLEDSAMYFCATGGEGSYNEQFFGPGTRLTVL.

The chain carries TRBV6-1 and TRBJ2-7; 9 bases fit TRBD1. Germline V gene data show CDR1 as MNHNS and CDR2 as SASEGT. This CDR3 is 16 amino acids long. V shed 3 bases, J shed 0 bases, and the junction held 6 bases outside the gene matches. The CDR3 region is CASSDAGQGYSYEQYF. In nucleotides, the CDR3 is TGTGCCAGCAGTGATGCGGGACAGGGTTACTCCTACGAGCAGTACTTC.

CDR3 in amino acids: CATSEIENEQFF. The CDR3 bases are TGTGCCACCAGTGAAATAGAAAATGAGCAGTTCTTC. The V and J genes are TRBV24-1 and TRBJ2-1; D not resolved. Germline values: CDR1 KGHDR, CDR2 SFDVKD. Trimming took 4 bases from V and 7 from J, leaving 7 bases between them. The CDR3 sequence is 12 residues long.

The CDR3 region is CASSLGQVGTEAFF. CDR3 coding DNA: TGTGCCAGCTCACTTGGACAGGTTGGGACTGAAGCTTTCTTT. The gene calls are TRBV18 and TRBJ1-1; 7 nucleotides align to TRBD1. The J segment lost 5 bases and the V segment lost 4 bases, leaving 7 bases of the junction unmatched. This CDR3 region has 14 residues. The V gene's germline CDR1 is KGHSH and CDR2 LQKENI.

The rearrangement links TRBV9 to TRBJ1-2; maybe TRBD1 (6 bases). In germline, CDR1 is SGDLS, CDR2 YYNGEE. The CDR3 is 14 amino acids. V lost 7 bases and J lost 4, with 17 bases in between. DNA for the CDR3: TGTGCCAGCGGTAGCGGGACACCAAGCTATGGCTACACCTTC. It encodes CASGSGTPSYGYTF.

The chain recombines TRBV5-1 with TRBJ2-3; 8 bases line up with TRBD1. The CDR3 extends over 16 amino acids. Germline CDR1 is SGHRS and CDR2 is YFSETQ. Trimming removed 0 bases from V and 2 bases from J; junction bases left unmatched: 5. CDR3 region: CASSLGGQGSTDTQYF. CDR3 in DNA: TGCGCCAGCAGCTTGGGCGGACAGGGCTCCACAGATACGCAGTATTTT.

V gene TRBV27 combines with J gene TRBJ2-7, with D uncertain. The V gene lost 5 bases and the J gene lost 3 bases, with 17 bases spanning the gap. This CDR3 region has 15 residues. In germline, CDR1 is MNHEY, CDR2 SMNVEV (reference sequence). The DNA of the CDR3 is TGTGCCAGCAGTCTCCCCCTTGTTGGTAGCTACGAGCAGTACTTC. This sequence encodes CASSLPLVGSYEQYF.

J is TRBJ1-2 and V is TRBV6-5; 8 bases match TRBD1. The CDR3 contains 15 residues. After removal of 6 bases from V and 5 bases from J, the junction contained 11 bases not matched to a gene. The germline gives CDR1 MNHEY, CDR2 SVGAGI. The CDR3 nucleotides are TGTGCCAGCAGCCGTAGCGGACAGGGTGAATATGGCTACACCTTC. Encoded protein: CASSRSGQGEYGYTF.

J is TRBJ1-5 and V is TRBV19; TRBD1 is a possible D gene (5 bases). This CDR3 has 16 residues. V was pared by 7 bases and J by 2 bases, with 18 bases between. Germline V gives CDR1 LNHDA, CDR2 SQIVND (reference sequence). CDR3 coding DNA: TGTGCCAGTACCTCGGGGGGTGGGTTCGGCAATCAGCCCCAGCATTTT. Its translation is CASTSGGGFGNQPQHF.

CDR3 loop: CASSPGIEETQYF. The CDR3 nucleotides read TGTGCCAGCAGCCCCGGGATAGAGGAGACCCAGTACTTC. The gene calls are TRBV5-4 and TRBJ2-5; D perhaps matches TRBD2 (5 bases). Germline lookup yields CDR1 SGHNT and CDR2 YYREEE (reference sequence). Trimming removed 4 bases at V and 5 bases at J, with 12 bases between. The CDR3 extends over 13 amino acids.

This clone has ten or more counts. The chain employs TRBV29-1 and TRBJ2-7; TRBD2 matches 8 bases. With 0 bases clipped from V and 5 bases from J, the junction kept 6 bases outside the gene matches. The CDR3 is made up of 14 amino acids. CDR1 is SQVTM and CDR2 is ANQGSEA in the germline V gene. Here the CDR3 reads CSVEEELAVHEQYF. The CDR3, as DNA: TGCAGCGTTGAAGAGGAACTAGCGGTCCACGAGCAGTACTTC.

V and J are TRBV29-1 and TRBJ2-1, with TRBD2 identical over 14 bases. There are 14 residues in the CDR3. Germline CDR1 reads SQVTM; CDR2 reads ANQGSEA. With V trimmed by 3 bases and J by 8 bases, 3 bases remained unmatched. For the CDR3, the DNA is TGCAGCGTTGACGGACTAGCGGGAGGCTATGAGCAGTTCTTC. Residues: CSVDGLAGGYEQFF.

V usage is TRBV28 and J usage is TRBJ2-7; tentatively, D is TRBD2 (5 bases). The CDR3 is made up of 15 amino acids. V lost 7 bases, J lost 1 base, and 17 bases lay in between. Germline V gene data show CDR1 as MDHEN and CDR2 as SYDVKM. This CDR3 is CASTARRLGSYEQYF. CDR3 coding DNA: TGTGCCAGCACCGCAAGGAGGCTCGGGTCCTACGAGCAGTACTTC.

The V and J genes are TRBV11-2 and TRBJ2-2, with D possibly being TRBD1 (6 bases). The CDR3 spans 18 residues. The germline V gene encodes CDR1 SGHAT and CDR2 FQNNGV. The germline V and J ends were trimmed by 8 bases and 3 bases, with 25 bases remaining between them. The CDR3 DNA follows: TGTGCCAGCCTCCTAAGGGGGACGCCCGTACTTTACACCGGGGAGCTGTTTTTT. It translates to CASLLRGTPVLYTGELFF.

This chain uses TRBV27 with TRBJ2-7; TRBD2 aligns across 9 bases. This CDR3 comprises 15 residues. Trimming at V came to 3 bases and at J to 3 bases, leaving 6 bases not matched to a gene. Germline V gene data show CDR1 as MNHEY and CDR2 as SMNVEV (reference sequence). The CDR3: CASSFGLAGIYEQYF. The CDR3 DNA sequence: TGTGCCAGCAGTTTTGGGCTAGCGGGGATCTACGAGCAGTACTTC.

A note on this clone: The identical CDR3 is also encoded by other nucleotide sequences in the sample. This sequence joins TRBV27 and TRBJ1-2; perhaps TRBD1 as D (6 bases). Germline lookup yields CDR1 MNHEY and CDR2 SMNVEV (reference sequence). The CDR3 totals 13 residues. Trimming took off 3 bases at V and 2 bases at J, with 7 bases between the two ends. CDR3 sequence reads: CASSFRGNYGYTF. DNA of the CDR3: TGTGCCAGCAGTTTTAGGGGGAACTATGGCTACACCTTC.